This is a list of T cell receptor beta chains from one sample in a study of blood T cell repertoires in COVID-19. Method: immunoSEQ multiplex PCR; TCRdb's copy keeps in-frame clones and lacks some. The sample yields approximately 500,000 clones, roughly 91% seen once. The sequencing input was peripheral blood. The source of these receptors is a woman aged 50 to 60 with COVID-19, enrolled during active disease. Both conserved end residues are part of each CDR3. Each record gives: J gene, clone size, V gene, D gene, CDR3 protein, CDR3 DNA. The D gene is left open where the match is weak. Rows may omit the clone size; those that give it use once, few, many or a size class.

TRBJ2-2,NA,TRBV12-3/TRBV12-4,NA,CASSFGGGELFF,TGTGCCAGCAGTTTCGGAGGCGGGGAGCTGTTTTTT
TRBJ2-7,NA,TRBV3-1/TRBV3-2,NA,CASSQGRGNSYEQYF,TGTGCCAGCAGCCAAGGTCGGGGGAACTCCTACGAGCAGTACTTC
TRBJ1-2,NA,TRBV10-3,NA,CAISEGANYGYTF,TGTGCCATCAGTGAGGGGGCCAACTATGGCTACACCTTC
TRBJ1-5,NA,TRBV3-1/TRBV3-2,NA,CASSQELNQPQHF,TGTGCCAGCAGCCAGGAGCTTAATCAGCCCCAGCATTTT
TRBJ1-3,NA,TRBV6-5,NA,CASRRDSGAGNTIYF,TGTGCCAGCAGACGAGACTCAGGGGCTGGAAACACCATATATTTT
TRBJ1-5,NA,TRBV18,TRBD1,CASSPETGGQPQHF,TGTGCCAGCTCACCGGAGACAGGGGGTCAGCCCCAGCATTTT
TRBJ1-4,NA,TRBV12-5,NA,CASGFAGATNEKLFF,TGTGCTAGTGGTTTTGCAGGGGCAACTAATGAAAAACTGTTTTTT
TRBJ2-3,NA,TRBV14,NA,CASSVKRGTTQYF,TGTGCCAGCAGCGTAAAGCGAGGAACTACGCAGTATTTT
TRBJ1-1,NA,TRBV10-3,TRBD1,CAISESVRGPAEAFF,TGTGCCATCAGTGAGTCGGTCAGGGGGCCGGCTGAAGCTTTCTTT
TRBJ1-5,once,TRBV19,NA,CASTIGVVALNQPQHF,TGTGCCAGTACCATCGGGGTCGTGGCTCTTAATCAGCCCCAGCATTTT
TRBJ2-2,NA,TRBV4-1,TRBD2,CASSQELAGGISNTGELFF,TGCGCCAGCAGCCAGGAATTAGCGGGGGGCATTTCGAACACCGGGGAGCTGTTTTTT
TRBJ1-2,NA,TRBV18,NA,CASSRPLGYGYTF,TGTGCCAGCTCGCGACCACTCGGGTATGGCTACACCTTC
TRBJ1-2,once,TRBV5-1,NA,CASSSQGTGYTF,TGCGCCAGCAGCTCCCAGGGTACTGGCTACACCTTC